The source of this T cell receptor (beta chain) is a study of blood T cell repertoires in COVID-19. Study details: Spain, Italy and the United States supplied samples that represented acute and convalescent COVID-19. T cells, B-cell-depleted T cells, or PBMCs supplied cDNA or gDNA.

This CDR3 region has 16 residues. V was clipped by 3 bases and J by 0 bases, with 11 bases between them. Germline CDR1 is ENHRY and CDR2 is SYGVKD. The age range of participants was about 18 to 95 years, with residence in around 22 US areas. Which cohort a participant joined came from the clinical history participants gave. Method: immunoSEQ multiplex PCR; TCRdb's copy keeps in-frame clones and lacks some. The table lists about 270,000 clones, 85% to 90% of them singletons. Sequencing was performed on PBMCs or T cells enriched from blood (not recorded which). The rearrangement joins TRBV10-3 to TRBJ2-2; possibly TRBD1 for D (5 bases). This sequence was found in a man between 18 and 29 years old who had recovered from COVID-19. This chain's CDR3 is CAISESRVANTGELFF. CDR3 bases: TGTGCCATCAGTGAAAGCAGGGTGGCGAACACCGGGGAGCTGTTTTTT.